This T cell receptor (beta chain) derives from a study of identical twins. On this clonotype: The antigen is undetermined. This may arise from a read error, as a much more abundant clone is one base away.

TCRdb analysed the 5' RACE reads with MiXCR anew, one entry per CDR3 protein. The top ten clones hold approximately 1.5% of a sample with approximately 600,000 distinct CDR3 sequences, around 7.4% of them seen once. Study findings and constraints: Excess twin sharing in beta out-of-frame sequences was weaker.

These data were also filed under a second study, of yellow fever vaccine responses in identical twins.

The receptor comes from a woman aged 18-29 years in good health. Sequenced material: PBMCs.

The DNA for the CDR3 is TGTGCCAGCAGTAGAGACAGGGGGGTTTCCTACGAGCAGTACTTC. It translates to CASSRDRGVSYEQYF. This chain uses TRBV7-8 with TRBJ2-7; 9 bases agree with TRBD1. This CDR3 region has 15 residues. CDR1 and CDR2 from the germline V gene are SGHVS and FQNEAQ. Unmatched junction bases numbered 7, after V lost 6 bases and J lost 1 base.